One T cell receptor beta chain is described in this entry. This entry comes from a study of blood T cell repertoires in COVID-19. Study background: The cDNA or gDNA used as material had been derived from T cells, B-cell-depleted T cells, or PBMCs.

The CDR3 contains 13 residues. The germline V gene has CDR1 MNHEY and CDR2 SMNVEV (reference sequence). Trimming removed 5 bases at V and 7 bases at J, with 14 bases between. The authors' processing: How many nucleated cells were present was estimated from reference gene primer amplification. The assay was immunoSEQ multiplex PCR, and TCRdb's table has in-frame clones only and misses some. Clone size and the V and J calls come from that table; the DNA yielded D and trimming. The sample lists 90,000 to 150,000 clones; about 85% were seen once. Sequences were obtained from peripheral blood. This receptor was identified in a man older than 75 with acute or convalescent COVID-19. The chain uses TRBV27 and TRBJ1-1; D possibly corresponds to TRBD1 (6 bases). The CDR3 region is CASSIGTLGEAFF. The CDR3 nucleotides read TGTGCCAGCAGTATCGGGACATTGGGTGAAGCTTTCTTT.